This T cell receptor (beta chain) was sequenced in a study of blood T cell repertoires in COVID-19. The wider study: There were acute and convalescent COVID-19 samples, and they came from the United States, Italy and Spain. From T cells, B-cell-depleted T cells, or PBMCs came the material, which was cDNA or gDNA.

How the authors handled the data: Amplification of reference gene primers was used by the study to estimate nucleated cell counts. The table came from immunoSEQ multiplex PCR; TCRdb's copy has only in-frame clones and leaves some out. The DNA was the basis for D and trimming; V, J and clone size are from that table. The sample yields 190,000 or so clones, around nine tenths seen once. V lost 6 bases to trimming and J lost 3 bases; unmatched junction nucleotides: 7. CDR3 length: 15 residues. CDR1 and CDR2 from the germline V gene are KGHSH and LQKENI. The clonotype was recovered from a young woman who had recovered from COVID-19. The sample consisted of peripheral blood. The rearrangement uses TRBV18 and TRBJ1-5, with 8 nucleotides matching TRBD1. CDR3 in DNA: TGTGCCAGCTCCCTCCGGGGACAGGTCAATCAGCCCCAGCATTTT. Its translation: CASSLRGQVNQPQHF.